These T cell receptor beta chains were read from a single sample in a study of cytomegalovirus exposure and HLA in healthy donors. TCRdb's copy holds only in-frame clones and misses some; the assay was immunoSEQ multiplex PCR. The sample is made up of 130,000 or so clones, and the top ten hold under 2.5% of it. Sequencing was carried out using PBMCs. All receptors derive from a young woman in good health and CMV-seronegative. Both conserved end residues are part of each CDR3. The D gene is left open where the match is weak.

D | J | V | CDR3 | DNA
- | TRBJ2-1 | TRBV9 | CASGGFSYNEQFF | TGTGCCAGCGGAGGTTTTTCCTACAATGAGCAGTTCTTC
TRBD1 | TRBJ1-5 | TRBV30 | CAWSQGQGDGQPQHF | TGTGCCTGGAGTCAGGGACAGGGGGACGGTCAGCCCCAGCATTTT
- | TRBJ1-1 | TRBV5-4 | CASMRDTEAFF | TGTGCCAGCATGCGGGACACTGAAGCTTTCTTT
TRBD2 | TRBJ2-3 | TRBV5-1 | CATQVTSGSTDTQYF | TGCGCCACCCAGGTGACTAGCGGGAGTACAGATACGCAGTATTTT
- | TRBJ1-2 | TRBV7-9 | CASSKDSYGYTF | TGTGCCAGCAGCAAGGACAGCTATGGCTACACCTTC
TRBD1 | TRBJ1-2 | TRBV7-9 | CASSLTGTGGFSYGYTF | TGTGCCAGCAGCTTAACCGGGACAGGGGGCTTTAGCTATGGCTACACCTTC
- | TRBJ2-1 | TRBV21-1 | CASSPRRLSGSRSYNEQFF | TGTGCCAGCAGCCCCCGCCGGTTGAGCGGGAGTAGATCCTACAATGAGCAGTTCTTC
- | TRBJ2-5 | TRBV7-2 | CASSSLGGRHETQYF | TGTGCCAGCAGCTCCCTCGGGGGGCGCCATGAGACCCAGTACTTC
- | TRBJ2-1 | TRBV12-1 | CASSSRTSGTGNEQFF | TGTGCCAGCAGCTCTCGGACTAGCGGGACGGGGAATGAGCAGTTCTTC
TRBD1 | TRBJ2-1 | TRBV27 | CASRTLDRGNEQFF | TGTGCCAGCAGGACACTGGACAGGGGCAATGAGCAGTTCTTC
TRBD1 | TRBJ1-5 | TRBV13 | CASSLGSGGHQPQHF | TGTGCCAGCAGCTTAGGCTCAGGGGGGCATCAGCCCCAGCATTTT
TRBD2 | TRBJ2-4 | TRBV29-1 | CSVEVGGGAKNIQYF | TGCAGCGTTGAAGTTGGCGGGGGAGCCAAAAACATTCAGTACTTC
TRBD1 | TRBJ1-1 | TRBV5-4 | CASMGQGNTEAFF | TGTGCCAGCATGGGACAGGGGAACACTGAAGCTTTCTTT
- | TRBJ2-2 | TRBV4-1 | CASSPNPLGAGLTGELFF | TGCGCCAGCAGCCCGAATCCTCTAGGGGCGGGGCTCACCGGGGAGCTGTTTTTT
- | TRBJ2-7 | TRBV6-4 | CAINRPGGFYEQYF | TGTGCCATAAACCGGCCCGGCGGCTTTTACGAGCAGTACTTC
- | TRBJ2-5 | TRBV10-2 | CASNLGGPTVGGQETQYF | TGCGCCAGCAACCTGGGGGGACCCACGGTTGGGGGCCAAGAGACCCAGTACTTC
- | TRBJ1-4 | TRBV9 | CASSVAATNEKLFF | TGTGCCAGCAGCGTCGCGGCAACTAATGAAAAACTGTTTTTT
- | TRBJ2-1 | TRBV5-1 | CASSSGTSSYNEQFF | TGCGCCAGCAGCTCCGGGACATCTTCCTACAATGAGCAGTTCTTC
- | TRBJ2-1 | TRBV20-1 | CSARDGSEQFF | TGCAGTGCTAGAGATGGTAGTGAGCAGTTCTTC
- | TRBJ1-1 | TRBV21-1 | CASSKRARGEAFF | TGTGCCAGCAGCAAAAGGGCGCGGGGTGAAGCTTTCTTT
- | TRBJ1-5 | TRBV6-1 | CASSEAASYSNQPQHF | TGTGCCAGCAGTGAGGCGGCCTCTTATAGCAATCAGCCCCAGCATTTT
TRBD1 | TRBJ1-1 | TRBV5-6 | CASSLVDRDFTEAFF | TGTGCCAGCAGCTTGGTGGACAGGGATTTCACTGAAGCTTTCTTT
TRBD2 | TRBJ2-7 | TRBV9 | CASSGGLAALYEQYF | TGTGCCAGCAGTGGGGGACTAGCGGCCCTCTACGAGCAGTACTTC
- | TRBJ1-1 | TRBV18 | CAGSPFPGHLNTEAFF | TGTGCCGGCTCACCATTCCCGGGACACTTGAACACTGAAGCTTTCTTT
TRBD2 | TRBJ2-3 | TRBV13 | CASSQTSGTHHEDTQYF | TGTGCCAGCAGCCAGACTAGCGGGACACACCATGAGGATACGCAGTATTTT
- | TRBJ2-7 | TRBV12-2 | CASRPTGGVSYEQYF | TGTGCAAGTCGCCCGACAGGGGGCGTCTCCTACGAGCAGTACTTC
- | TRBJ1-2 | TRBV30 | CAWSVFQGYTF | TGTGCCTGGAGTGTATTTCAGGGCTACACCTTC
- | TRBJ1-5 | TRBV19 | CASSQEGEGGQPQHF | TGTGCCAGTAGTCAGGAGGGGGAGGGGGGTCAGCCCCAGCATTTT